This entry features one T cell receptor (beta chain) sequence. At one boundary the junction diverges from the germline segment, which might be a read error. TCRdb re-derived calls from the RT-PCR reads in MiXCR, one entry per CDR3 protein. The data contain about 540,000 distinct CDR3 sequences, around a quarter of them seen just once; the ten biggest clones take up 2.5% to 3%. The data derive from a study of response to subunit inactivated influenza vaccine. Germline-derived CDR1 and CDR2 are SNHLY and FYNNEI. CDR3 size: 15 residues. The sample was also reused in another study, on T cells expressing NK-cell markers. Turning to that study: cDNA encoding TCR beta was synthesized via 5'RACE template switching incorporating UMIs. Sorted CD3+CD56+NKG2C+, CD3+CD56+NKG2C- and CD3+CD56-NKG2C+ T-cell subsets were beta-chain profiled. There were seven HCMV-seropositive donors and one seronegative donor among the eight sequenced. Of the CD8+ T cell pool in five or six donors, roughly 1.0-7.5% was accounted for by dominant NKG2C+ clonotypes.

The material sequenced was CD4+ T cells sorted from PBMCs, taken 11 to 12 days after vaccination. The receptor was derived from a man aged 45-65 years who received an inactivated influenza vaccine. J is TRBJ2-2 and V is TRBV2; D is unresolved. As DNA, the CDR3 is TGTGCCAGCAGGGAAGGTTATTCGGGCACCGGGGAGCTGTTTTTT. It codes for CASREGYSGTGELFF.